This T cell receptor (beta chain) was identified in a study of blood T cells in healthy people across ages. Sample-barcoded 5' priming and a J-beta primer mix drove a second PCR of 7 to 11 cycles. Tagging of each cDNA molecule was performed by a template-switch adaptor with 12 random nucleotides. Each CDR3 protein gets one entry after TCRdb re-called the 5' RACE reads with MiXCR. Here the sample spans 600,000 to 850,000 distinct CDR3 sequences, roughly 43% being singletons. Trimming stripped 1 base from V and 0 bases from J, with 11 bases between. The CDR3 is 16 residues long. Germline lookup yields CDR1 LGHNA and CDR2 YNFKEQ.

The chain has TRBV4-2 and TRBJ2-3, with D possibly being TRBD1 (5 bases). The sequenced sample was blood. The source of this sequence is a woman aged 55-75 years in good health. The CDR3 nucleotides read TGTGCCAGCAGCCAAGTTGGGGCAAAGAGCACAGATACGCAGTATTTT. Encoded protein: CASSQVGAKSTDTQYF.